The sequence of this T cell receptor beta chain was determined in a study of blood T cell repertoires in COVID-19. Produced via immunoSEQ multiplex PCR; TCRdb's table is partial and in-frame only. The profile shows fewer than 250,000 clones, 87% of them singletons. The CDR3 has 14 amino acids. Looked up from germline, CDR1 is MNHEY and CDR2 is SVGAGI. V gave up 0 bases and J gave up 3 bases, with 9 bases separating them. Those enrolled, adults aged roughly 18 to 100 years, came from around 24 US areas. The TCR originated in a woman aged 25 to 45 with acute COVID-19. The sample consisted of PBMCs or T cells enriched from blood (not recorded which). V is TRBV6-5 and J is TRBJ2-7; D is possibly TRBD2 (5 bases). The CDR3 sequence is CASSYSKGLYEQYF. In nucleotides, the CDR3 is TGTGCCAGCAGTTACTCGAAAGGACTCTACGAGCAGTACTTC.